These 17 T cell receptor beta chains share one sample of origin, sequenced in a study of pediatric ulcerative colitis. TCRdb keeps only in-frame clones here, not all; method: immunoSEQ multiplex PCR. Among 9,000 to 10,000 clones listed, 75% to 90% were seen once. The sequenced sample consisted of blood. The origin of the receptors is a girl aged 10 to 17 with moderate ulcerative colitis.

This chain uses TRBV5-4 with TRBJ1-1; TRBD1 might be the D (6 bases). The CDR3 has 16 amino acids. Per the germline V gene, CDR1 is SGHNT and CDR2 is YYREEE (reference sequence). V gave up 4 bases and J gave up 3 bases, with 19 bases separating them. The CDR3 is CASSLGRGNRDTEAFF. In DNA form, the CDR3 reads TGTGCCAGCAGCCTGGGAAGGGGGAATCGCGACACTGAAGCTTTCTTT.

This clone has just one count. This chain connects TRBV12-5 to TRBJ2-1; D is perhaps TRBD1 (5 bases). Germline assignment: CDR1 LGHNT and CDR2 FRNRAP. This CDR3 spans 13 amino acids. V was cut by 7 bases and J by 5 bases, with 12 bases left in between. CDR3 nucleotides: TGTGCTAGTGCCCCGGACACAAACAATGAGCAGTTCTTC. The encoded protein is CASAPDTNNEQFF.

V usage is TRBV5-4 and J usage is TRBJ2-3; the match to TRBD2 covers 7 bases. After removal of 0 bases from V and 3 bases from J, the junction contained 7 bases not matched to a gene. There are 16 residues in the CDR3. From germline, CDR1 is SGHNT and CDR2 YYREEE (reference sequence). The CDR3 DNA is TGTGCCAGCAGCTTGGATCCAGCGGGGAGTACAGATACGCAGTATTTT. Protein: CASSLDPAGSTDTQYF.

The CDR3 spells CASSAGPGIETLTNYGYTF. The DNA for the CDR3 is TGTGCCAGCAGCGCGGGCCCGGGGATCGAAACCTTAACAAACTATGGCTACACCTTC. The chain joins TRBV9 to TRBJ1-2; D not resolved. The CDR3 runs 19 residues. Germline V gene data show CDR1 as SGDLS and CDR2 as YYNGEE. V shed 3 bases and J shed 2 bases, with 26 bases lying between them.

The chain has TRBV30 and TRBJ2-1; the D gene is possibly TRBD2 (6 bases). The CDR3 is 14 residues long. V was trimmed by 8 bases and J by 3 bases, leaving 17 bases between them. Per germline, CDR1 GTSNPN and CDR2 SVGIG (reference sequence). CDR3 amino acids: CAAGRGLIYNEQFF. The CDR3 region has the DNA TGTGCCGCCGGGCGGGGTCTTATCTACAATGAGCAGTTCTTC.

The rearrangement uses TRBV2 and TRBJ1-4; 9 positions agree with TRBD1. The CDR3 contains 15 residues. In germline, CDR1 is SNHLY, CDR2 FYNNEI. V lost 6 bases to trimming and J lost 7 bases; unmatched junction nucleotides: 9. In DNA, the CDR3 is TGTGCCAGCAGCCCGGGACAGGGAGTATTTGAAAAACTGTTTTTT. Protein product: CASSPGQGVFEKLFF.

The CDR3 DNA reads as TGTGCCAGCAGCTTGGAGGCGGTCGGAAACACCATATATTTT. This gives the protein CASSLEAVGNTIYF. The chain uses TRBV5-6 and TRBJ1-3; D gene ambiguous. This CDR3 comprises 14 residues. Trimming shortened V by 0 bases and J by 4 bases, and 8 bases separated the two germline ends. Germline V gives CDR1 SGHDT, CDR2 YYEEEE.

The chain links TRBV28 to TRBJ2-3; the match to TRBD1 covers 11 bases. CDR1 is MDHEN and CDR2 is SYDVKM in the germline V gene. V dropped 6 bases and J dropped 2; count of bases not matched to a gene: 4. This CDR3 has 15 residues. The CDR3 spells CASSIGQGATDTQYF. Written as DNA, the CDR3 is TGTGCCAGCAGCATCGGACAGGGGGCCACAGATACGCAGTATTTT.

V usage is TRBV4-1 and J usage is TRBJ2-7; possibly TRBD1 for D (6 bases). V was shortened by 1 base and J by 9 bases, with 16 bases between the two germline ends. The length of the CDR3 is 14 residues. Germline loops: CDR1 MGHRA, CDR2 YSYEKL. The DNA of the CDR3 is TGCGCCAGCAGCCAAGTGCTGGGGGCGGCTGTGCAGTACTTC. Protein sequence: CASSQVLGAAVQYF.

This clone was observed a single time. The chain has TRBV5-1 and TRBJ1-1; D is undetermined. Deletions cut 6 bases from V and 6 bases from J, with 21 bases between. Per germline, CDR1 SGHRS and CDR2 YFSETQ. This CDR3 is built from 15 residues. The CDR3 protein is CASTPEPGSGPEAFF. The CDR3 DNA reads as TGCGCCAGCACGCCCGAACCGGGATCCGGACCTGAAGCTTTCTTT.

CDR3: CASSVQGSTYEQYF. The DNA of the CDR3 is TGTGCCAGCAGTGTACAGGGATCCACCTACGAGCAGTACTTC. The chain carries TRBV2 and TRBJ2-7, with TRBD1 as a possible D gene (6 bases). This CDR3 has 14 amino acids. The germline V gene has CDR1 SNHLY and CDR2 FYNNEI. The V gene lost 4 bases and the J gene lost 2 bases, with 12 bases spanning the gap.

This clone was seen once. The chain combines TRBV19 with TRBJ1-3, with D possibly matching TRBD1 (6 bases). Germline V gives CDR1 LNHDA, CDR2 SQIVND (reference sequence). The CDR3 runs 14 residues. V was pared by 2 bases and J by 8 bases, with 13 bases between. CDR3 DNA: TGTGCCAGTAGTATACGGGCCAGGGGAGACACCATATATTTT. This translates into CASSIRARGDTIYF.

V usage is TRBV7-6 and J usage is TRBJ2-7; a weak D match, TRBD1 (6 bases). This CDR3 has 16 residues. The germline gives CDR1 SGHVS, CDR2 FNYEAQ. Trimming cost V 5 bases and J 1 base, with 18 bases left between them. CDR3 DNA sequence: TGTGCCAGCAGCCCCCGATCCGGGACACTTTCCTACGAGCAGTACTTC. It specifies CASSPRSGTLSYEQYF.

The chain carries TRBV6-1 and TRBJ1-6, with D possibly being TRBD1 (6 bases). The V and J ends lost 3 bases and 11 bases respectively, with 11 bases between them. The CDR3 spans 13 residues. CDR1 is MNHNS and CDR2 is SASEGT in the germline V gene. The CDR3 sequence is CASSDTGLTPLHF. CDR3 sequence (DNA): TGTGCCAGCAGTGACACAGGGTTGACACCCCTCCACTTT.

This sequence joins TRBV5-1 and TRBJ2-3; D ambiguous. The germline V gene encodes CDR1 SGHRS and CDR2 YFSETQ. Trimming removed 5 bases from V and 0 bases from J, with 16 bases in between. This CDR3 is 16 amino acids long. This CDR3 is CASRLPRRASTDTQYF. The CDR3 DNA sequence: TGCGCCAGCAGGCTACCCAGGCGAGCTAGCACAGATACGCAGTATTTT. Full variable domain (remainder filled in from reference TRBV5-1 and TRBJ2-3): KAGVTQTPRYLIKTRGQQVTLSCSPISGHRSVSWYQQTPGQGLQFLFEYFSETQRNKGNFPGRFSGRQFSNSRSEMNVSTLELGDSALYLCASRLPRRASTDTQYFGPGTRLTVL.

This clone was seen a few times. CDR3 in amino acids: CASSPGTGNQPQHF. DNA of the CDR3: TGCGCCAGCAGCCCCGGGACAGGCAATCAGCCCCAGCATTTT. V and J are TRBV4-1 and TRBJ1-5, with 7 bases aligning to TRBD1. V shed 4 bases and J 2 bases; nucleotides not matched to a gene: 2. The CDR3 consists of 14 residues. The germline CDR1 and CDR2 sequences are MGHRA and YSYEKL.

The table lists this clone with a count of one. CDR3 nucleotides: TGCGCCAGCAGCTTGGCCTACGGAGAAGCTTTCTTT. Translation: CASSLAYGEAFF. V is TRBV5-1 and J is TRBJ1-1; D is uncertain. Per germline, CDR1 SGHRS and CDR2 YFSETQ. The V gene lost 0 bases and the J gene lost 8 bases, with 8 bases spanning the gap. The CDR3 is made up of 12 amino acids.